The 4 T cell receptor beta chains listed next were all sequenced from one sample in a study of T cell changes during pregnancy in multiple sclerosis. Assay: immunoSEQ multiplex PCR; the TCRdb copy retains only in-frame clones and omits some. This sample has around 57,000 clones, with roughly 87% found just once. Sequencing was performed on peripheral blood, taken in the third trimester of pregnancy. These receptors all stem from a female donor in good health, enrolled as a control in a pregnancy study.

Many counts were recorded for this clone. The chain carries TRBV10-3 and TRBJ2-2; TRBD2 aligns across 10 bases. In germline, CDR1 is ENHRY, CDR2 SYGVKD. Trimming cost V 8 bases and J 0 bases; bases outside gene matches: 0. The CDR3 extends over 14 amino acids. This CDR3 is CAIGTSANTGELFF. The CDR3 DNA is TGTGCCATCGGGACTAGCGCGAACACCGGGGAGCTGTTTTTT.

This chain links TRBV6-4 with TRBJ2-3; tentative D call: TRBD1 (5 bases). Germline loops: CDR1 MRHNA, CDR2 SNTAGT. Trimming cost V 3 bases and J 0 bases, with 10 bases left between them. The CDR3 runs 15 residues. The CDR3 DNA is TGTGCCAGCAGTGATACAACAGGAAGCACAGATACGCAGTATTTT. Its protein is CASSDTTGSTDTQYF.

The chain joins TRBV12-5 to TRBJ1-3; D ambiguous. Germline CDR1 reads LGHNT; CDR2 reads FRNRAP. The CDR3 spans 16 residues. V gave up 4 bases and J gave up 0 bases, with 13 bases separating them. CDR3 coding DNA: TGTGCTAGTGGTTCACCCGACACTGCCTCTGGAAACACCATATATTTT. Its protein product is CASGSPDTASGNTIYF.

This sequence joins TRBV5-1 and TRBJ2-5; TRBD2 agrees at 8 bases. The CDR3 has 15 amino acids. V was pared by 0 bases and J by 1 base, with 2 bases of the junction left unmatched. Germline assignment: CDR1 SGHRS and CDR2 YFSETQ. The DNA of the CDR3 is TGCGCCAGCAGCTTGGATAGCGGGATCCAAGAGACCCAGTACTTC. Translated, it gives CASSLDSGIQETQYF.